One T cell receptor beta chain is described in this entry. This sample was taken from a study of blood T cell repertoires in COVID-19. In the authors' methods: Researchers report that nucleated cell counts were estimated from reference gene primer amplification. The protocol was immunoSEQ multiplex PCR, while the TCRdb copy is restricted to in-frame clones and leaves out a portion. Clone size and V and J calls were adopted from that table, with D and trimming inferred from the DNA. This sample has around 100,000 clones, with about 90% found just once. The CDR3 is 14 amino acids. Unmatched junction bases numbered 6, after V lost 4 bases and J lost 4 bases. CDR1 SGHDN and CDR2 FVKESK come from the germline V gene.

The source material was peripheral blood. The J gene is TRBJ2-5, the V gene TRBV14; 7 nucleotides align to TRBD1. The sequence was collected from a human donor in a cohort sampled during active COVID-19. The CDR3: CASSPTGVGETQYF. The CDR3 DNA is TGTGCCAGCAGCCCAACAGGGGTTGGAGAGACCCAGTACTTC.